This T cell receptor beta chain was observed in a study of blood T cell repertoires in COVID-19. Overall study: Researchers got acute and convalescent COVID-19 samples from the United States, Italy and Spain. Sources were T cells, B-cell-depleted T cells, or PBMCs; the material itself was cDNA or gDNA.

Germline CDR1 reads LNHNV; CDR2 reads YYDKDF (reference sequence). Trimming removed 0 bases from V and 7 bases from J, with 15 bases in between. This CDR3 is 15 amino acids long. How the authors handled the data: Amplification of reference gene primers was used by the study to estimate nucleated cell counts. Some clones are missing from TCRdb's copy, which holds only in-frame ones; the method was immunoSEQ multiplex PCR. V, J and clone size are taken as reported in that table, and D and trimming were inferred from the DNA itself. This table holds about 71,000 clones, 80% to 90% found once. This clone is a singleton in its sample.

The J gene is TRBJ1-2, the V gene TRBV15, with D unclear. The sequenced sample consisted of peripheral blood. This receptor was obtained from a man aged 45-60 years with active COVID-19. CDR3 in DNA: TGTGCCACCAGCAGAGAGCCACACCAGAGGAGTGGCTACACCTTC. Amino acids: CATSREPHQRSGYTF.